Listed here are 10 T cell receptor beta chains from one sample, sequenced in a study of shared clonotypes between healthy human individuals. The method was immunoSEQ multiplex PCR; TCRdb's version includes in-frame clones alone and lacks a portion of them. The repertoire consists of around 990,000 clones, with around 77% occurring once and the leading ten covering over 0.8%. The specimen was memory CD4+ T cells from PBMCs. Stated subset: CD45RA-negative fraction. The receptors were sampled from a man aged 18 to 30 in good health. Some clones in this sample may be carry-over from other donors' samples.

The J gene is TRBJ2-3, the V gene TRBV5-4, with 12 bases that match TRBD2. Germline lookup yields CDR1 SGHNT and CDR2 YYREEE (reference sequence). The J segment lost 8 bases and the V segment lost 3 bases, leaving 7 bases of the junction unmatched. This CDR3 contains 15 residues. The CDR3 loop reads CASSSSGRASGTQYF. Here the CDR3 DNA reads TGTGCCAGCAGCTCTAGCGGGAGGGCCAGTGGTACGCAGTATTTT. The full variable domain, in which reference TRBV5-4 and TRBJ2-3 provide the parts outside the CDR3, is ETGVTQSPTHLIKTRGQQVTLRCSSQSGHNTVSWYQQALGQGPQFIFQYYREEENGRGNFPPRFSGLQFPNYSSELNVNALELDDSALYLCASSSSGRASGTQYFGPGTRLTVL.

The chain recombines TRBV5-1 with TRBJ2-7; 13 positions agree with TRBD2. The CDR3 loop spans 15 amino acids. Germline V CDR1 and CDR2: SGHRS, YFSETQ. Trimming at V came to 1 base and at J to 7 bases, leaving 5 bases not matched to a gene. The CDR3 DNA follows: TGCGCCAGCAGCTTGACCGGACTAGCGGGAGATGAGCAGTACTTC. Translation: CASSLTGLAGDEQYF.

As regards this clone: A read error is possible here, since a much larger clone lies one base away. The rearrangement uses TRBV5-4 and TRBJ1-1; no reliable D call. CDR1 is SGHNT, CDR2 YYREEE, per germline (reference sequence). The CDR3 runs 12 residues. Trimming pared 2 bases from V and 1 base from J, leaving 3 bases between. CDR3 loop: CASSLPNTEAFF. The CDR3 nucleotides read TGTGCCAGCAGCTTACCGAACACTGAAGCTTTCTTT. Full variable domain (missing parts from reference TRBV5-4 and TRBJ1-1): ETGVTQSPTHLIKTRGQQVTLRCSSQSGHNTVSWYQQALGQGPQFIFQYYREEENGRGNFPPRFSGLQFPNYSSELNVNALELDDSALYLCASSLPNTEAFFGQGTRLTVV.

Only one count was recorded for this clone. This sequence joins TRBV7-6 and TRBJ2-5, with 7 bases aligning to TRBD1. The CDR3 extends over 16 amino acids. Trimming took 5 bases from V and 2 from J; bases not matched to a gene: 11. Per germline, CDR1 SGHVS and CDR2 FNYEAQ. The DNA for the CDR3 is TGTGCCAGCAGCACCCGACAGGGCCCCGGTCAAGAGACCCAGTACTTC. Translating gives CASSTRQGPGQETQYF.

This clone turned up a few times. The V call is TRBV5-1, the J call TRBJ2-2, with 7 bases lining up with TRBD1. CDR1 and CDR2 (germline): SGHRS, YFSETQ. V was clipped by 2 bases and J by 9 bases; unmatched bases: 4. The CDR3 has 13 residues. CDR3 protein: CASSFDRERELFF. CDR3 DNA: TGCGCCAGCAGCTTCGACAGGGAGAGGGAGCTGTTTTTT.

The rearrangement links TRBV19 to TRBJ2-1; D gene uncertain. Germline V gives CDR1 LNHDA, CDR2 SQIVND (reference sequence). This CDR3 is built from 15 residues. Trimming took 5 bases from V and 9 from J, leaving 20 bases between them. The CDR3 nucleotides are TGTGCCAGTAGTGATTTTAGAGTTGGGGTTCCTGAGCAGTTCTTC. This encodes CASSDFRVGVPEQFF.

This chain links TRBV19 with TRBJ1-2, with 7 bases matching TRBD1. Looked up from germline, CDR1 is LNHDA and CDR2 is SQIVND (reference sequence). The CDR3 runs to 15 residues. The V segment lost 4 bases and the J segment 2 bases; nucleotides outside the gene matches: 7. The CDR3: CASSTRQGTNYGYTF. Written as DNA, the CDR3 is TGTGCCAGTAGTACGCGACAGGGTACCAACTATGGCTACACCTTC.

The chain joins TRBV29-1 to TRBJ2-5; TRBD1 matches 7 bases. The V gene's germline CDR1 is SQVTM and CDR2 ANQGSEA. After removal of 8 bases from V and 4 bases from J, the junction contained 7 bases not matched to a gene. There are 12 residues in the CDR3. The CDR3 is CSCKGAGETQYF. The DNA for the CDR3 is TGCAGCTGTAAGGGGGCTGGAGAGACCCAGTACTTC.

This rearrangement joins TRBV29-1 to TRBJ1-6, with D hard to call. Trimming took 7 bases from V and 7 from J, leaving 17 bases between them. Germline CDR1 and CDR2: SQVTM and ANQGSEA. The CDR3 is 14 amino acids. The CDR3 loop reads CSAPGREHNSPLHF. In nucleotides, the CDR3 is TGCAGCGCCCCCGGGAGGGAGCACAATTCACCCCTCCACTTT.

The chain has TRBV7-3 and TRBJ2-3; TRBD1 matches 8 bases. The germline V gene encodes CDR1 SGHTA and CDR2 FQGTGA. The CDR3 is 16 amino acids. Germline trimming cut 1 base from V and 5 bases from J; bases unmatched to any gene: 8. The CDR3 loop reads CASSLRDRTMGDTQYF. DNA for the CDR3: TGTGCCAGCAGCTTAAGGGACAGGACCATGGGAGATACGCAGTATTTT.